The 27 T cell receptor beta chains presented below share a single source sample, sequenced in a study of metastatic and nonmetastatic thyroid tumors. No treatment of any kind had been given to any patient before thyroid surgery. TCRdb reassembled clones from the PCR reads with MiXCR. This sample has 20,000 to 25,000 clones, with less than 20% found just once. The sequenced sample consisted of blood. These receptors were obtained from a female donor with papillary thyroid cancer or a benign thyroid nodule (not recorded which). Some clones in this sample may be carry-over from other donors' samples.

Of note for this clone: This may stem from a read error, because a much larger clone lies one nucleotide away. The identical CDR3 is also encoded by other nucleotide sequences in the sample. V usage is TRBV29-1 and J usage is TRBJ2-3, with 10 bases identical to TRBD1. Germline loops: CDR1 SQVTM, CDR2 ANQGSEA. CDR3 length: 13 residues. Here the CDR3 reads CSVGTGVTDTQYF. The DNA for the CDR3 is TGCAGCGTCGGGACAGGGGTCACAGATACTCAGTATTTT.

This clone has a count of ten or more. V and J are TRBV4-3 and TRBJ1-5; no clear D gene. Trimming removed 1 base from V and 5 bases from J, with 6 bases in between. Germline V gene data show CDR1 as LGHNA and CDR2 as YSLEER. The length of the CDR3 is 13 residues. CDR3: CASSQAEDQPQHF. The DNA of the CDR3 is TGCGCCAGCAGCCAAGCAGAGGATCAGCCCCAGCATTTT.

This clone is categorized as medium-sized. V and J are TRBV2 and TRBJ2-7; 7 bases are shared with TRBD2. V lost 5 bases, J lost 4 bases, and 5 bases stayed unmatched. This CDR3 is built from 13 residues. CDR1 is SNHLY, CDR2 FYNNEI, per germline. CDR3 DNA sequence: TGTGCCAGCAGTCGACTAGCTGGTTACGAGCAGTACTTC. Protein product: CASSRLAGYEQYF. Looking up the rest from reference TRBV2 and TRBJ2-7 gives the full variable domain: EPEVTQTPSHQVTQMGQEVILRCVPISNHLYFYWYRQILGQKVEFLVSFYNNEISEKSEIFDDQFSVERPDGSNFTLKIRSTKLEDSAMYFCASSRLAGYEQYFGPGTRLTVT.

This clone has only a few counts. This may be a read error, as it is one base from a much larger clone. Other DNA sequences in this specimen translate into the identical CDR3. This chain connects TRBV29-1 to TRBJ1-1, with TRBD1 as a possible D gene (5 bases). This CDR3 is 13 amino acids long. Germline V gene data show CDR1 as SQVTM and CDR2 as ANQGSEA. CDR3 bases: TGCAGCGTTGAGTCCGACAGTCACACCGAAGCTTTCTTT. This gives the protein CSVESDSHTEAFF.

Ten or more counts support this clone. Written as DNA, the CDR3 is TGCGCCAGCAGCCCAGATCCGGGGTCGAACACCGGGGAGCTGTTTTTT. Its protein product is CASSPDPGSNTGELFF. The chain employs TRBV4-3 and TRBJ2-2, with D perhaps TRBD2 (5 bases). The CDR3 has 16 residues. Germline lookup yields CDR1 LGHNA and CDR2 YSLEER. V lost 4 bases to trimming and J lost 0 bases, with 12 bases between them.

The V and J genes are TRBV7-3 and TRBJ2-3, with 8 positions matching TRBD2. Trimming took 4 bases from V and 1 from J; bases not matched to a gene: 13. Per the germline V gene, CDR1 is SGHTA and CDR2 is FQGTGA. CDR3 size: 18 residues. In DNA, the CDR3 is TGTGCCAGCAGCTCAAGGCGGGGGGCAAATCCGTGCACAGATACGCAGTATTTT. Translated: CASSSRRGANPCTDTQYF.

This clone was seen many times. The J gene is TRBJ1-1, the V gene TRBV6-2 or TRBV6-3, with D tentatively TRBD1 (6 bases). The CDR3 loop spans 14 amino acids. The V end lost 5 bases, the J end lost 4 bases, and 14 bases lay between the germline ends. Germline values: CDR1 MNHEY, CDR2 SVGEGT. The CDR3 protein is CASSPARGTTEAFF. For the CDR3, the DNA is TGTGCCAGCAGTCCGGCCAGGGGTACCACTGAAGCTTTCTTT.

As for this clone: It may be a read error: a sequence one base away is much more abundant. Additional DNA sequences in this sample encode the identical CDR3. This chain connects TRBV5-1 to TRBJ2-4, with D perhaps matching TRBD1 (6 bases). The germline V and J ends were trimmed by 2 bases and 1 base, with 19 bases remaining between them. This CDR3 comprises 18 residues. The V gene's germline CDR1 is SGHRS and CDR2 YFSETQ. CDR3 nucleotides: TGCGCCAGCAGCTTTGACAGGCTGGGGCGAGGGGCCAAAAACATTCAGTACTTC. Its translation: CASSFDRLGRGAKNIQYF.

J is TRBJ2-7 and V is TRBV11-2; 7 positions match TRBD1. Trimming cost V 5 bases and J 2 bases; bases outside gene matches: 3. Germline V gene sequence: CDR1 SGHAT, CDR2 FQNNGV. The CDR3 contains 13 residues. The CDR3 is CASSGTVTYEQYF. The CDR3 nucleotides read TGTGCCAGCAGCGGGACAGTAACCTACGAGCAGTACTTC. Looking up the rest from reference TRBV11-2 and TRBJ2-7 gives the full variable domain: EAGVAQSPRYKIIEKRQSVAFWCNPISGHATLYWYQQILGQGPKLLIQFQNNGVVDDSQLPKDRFSAERLKGVDSTLKIQPAKLEDSAVYLCASSGTVTYEQYFGPGTRLTVT.

This clone was seen only a few times. The J gene is TRBJ2-7, the V gene TRBV19; perhaps TRBD2 as D (6 bases). The V gene lost 6 bases and the J gene lost 4 bases, with 16 bases spanning the gap. The germline CDR1 and CDR2 sequences are LNHDA and SQIVND (reference sequence). CDR3 length equals 14 residues. The CDR3 spells CASSLGGIGYEQYF. CDR3 bases: TGTGCCAGTAGCCTCGGCGGGATCGGTTACGAGCAGTACTTC. Looking up the rest from reference TRBV19 and TRBJ2-7 gives the full variable domain: DGGITQSPKYLFRKEGQNVTLSCEQNLNHDAMYWYRQDPGQGLRLIYYSQIVNDFQKGDIAEGYSVSREKKESFPLTVTSAQKNPTAFYLCASSLGGIGYEQYFGPGTRLTVT.

In its sample, this clone was seen many times. V usage is TRBV13 and J usage is TRBJ2-1; D unresolved. The germline CDR1 and CDR2 sequences are PRHDT and FYEKMQ (reference sequence). The CDR3 is made up of 12 amino acids. V gave up 3 bases and J gave up 7 bases, with 7 bases separating them. CDR3 DNA sequence: TGTGCCAGCAGCTTGCTGGGAAATGAGCAGTTCTTC. This codes for CASSLLGNEQFF.

In its sample, this clone is medium-sized. V usage is TRBV2 and J usage is TRBJ1-1; TRBD1 aligns across 9 bases. The CDR3 has 15 amino acids. The germline gives CDR1 SNHLY, CDR2 FYNNEI. The V and J ends lost 3 bases and 5 bases, in that order; junction bases with no gene match: 7. This CDR3 is CASSEGTGIFTEAFF. The CDR3 DNA reads as TGTGCCAGCAGTGAGGGGACAGGGATCTTTACTGAAGCTTTCTTT. The variable domain in full, completed from reference TRBV2 and TRBJ1-1, reads EPEVTQTPSHQVTQMGQEVILRCVPISNHLYFYWYRQILGQKVEFLVSFYNNEISEKSEIFDDQFSVERPDGSNFTLKIRSTKLEDSAMYFCASSEGTGIFTEAFFGQGTRLTVV.

This clone was picked up many times. The V call is TRBV11-2, the J call TRBJ2-3, with 10 bases matching TRBD2. Germline-derived CDR1 and CDR2 are SGHAT and FQNNGV. This CDR3 comprises 16 residues. V was clipped by 5 bases and J by 2 bases; unmatched bases: 7. The chain's CDR3 is CASSLILAGPTDTQYF. CDR3 DNA: TGTGCCAGCAGCCTAATACTAGCGGGACCCACAGATACGCAGTATTTT.

This clone came up many times. The chain has TRBV11-2 and TRBJ2-7; D is uncertain. CDR1 and CDR2 from the germline V gene are SGHAT and FQNNGV. The V end lost 6 bases, the J end lost 3 bases, and 9 bases lay between the germline ends. There are 12 residues in the CDR3. The CDR3 DNA is TGTGCCAGCAGGACAATTGACTACGAGCAGTACTTC. Encoded protein: CASRTIDYEQYF. The full variable domain, rest sourced from reference TRBV11-2 and TRBJ2-7, is EAGVAQSPRYKIIEKRQSVAFWCNPISGHATLYWYQQILGQGPKLLIQFQNNGVVDDSQLPKDRFSAERLKGVDSTLKIQPAKLEDSAVYLCASRTIDYEQYFGPGTRLTVT.

V and J are TRBV20-1 and TRBJ2-7; TRBD1 might be the D (6 bases). Germline CDR1 is DFQATT and CDR2 is SNEGSKA (reference sequence). The CDR3 runs 13 residues. Trimming removed 3 bases at V and 4 bases at J, with 13 bases between. The CDR3 protein is CSASSQGRYEQYF. The DNA of the CDR3 is TGCAGTGCTAGCTCACAGGGTCGTTACGAGCAGTACTTC.

A few counts support this clone. This clone may be a read error of a much larger clone one base away. V gene TRBV7-9 combines with J gene TRBJ1-5, with D hard to call. The V gene's germline CDR1 is SEHNR and CDR2 FQNEAQ (reference sequence). The length of the CDR3 is 13 residues. The V end was cut by 5 bases, the J end by 4 bases, with 9 bases between. The CDR3 nucleotides are TGTGCCAGCAGCCCAGACTGGAATCAGCCCCAGCATTTT. This gives the protein CASSPDWNQPQHF.

This clone came up many times. A read error is possible here, since a much larger clone lies one base away. The chain links TRBV7-2 to TRBJ2-1, with D maybe TRBD2 (6 bases). The CDR3 totals 14 residues. Germline loops: CDR1 SGHTA, CDR2 FQGNSA. Between the trimmed V and J ends, which lost 3 bases and 10 bases, there was a span of 16 bases. As DNA, the CDR3 is TGTGCCAGCAGCTTCAGCGGACGGGGGAACGAGCAGTTCTTC. It specifies CASSFSGRGNEQFF.

This clone came up many times. The chain joins TRBV5-1 to TRBJ2-1, with a weak D call TRBD1 (5 bases). Germline-derived CDR1 and CDR2 are SGHRS and YFSETQ. The V end was cut by 4 bases, the J end by 7 bases, with 9 bases between. The CDR3 length is 12 residues. The chain's CDR3 is CASSTNRNEQFF. CDR3 nucleotides: TGCGCCAGCAGCACGAACAGGAATGAGCAGTTCTTC.

This chain uses TRBV20-1 with TRBJ2-5, with TRBD1 identical over 9 bases. The CDR3 is 14 residues long. CDR1 and CDR2 (germline): DFQATT, SNEGSKA (reference sequence). J lost 4 bases, V lost 2 bases, and 5 bases had no gene match. The DNA for the CDR3 is TGCAGTGCTAGACCAGACAGGGGGATAGAGACCCAGTACTTC. Its protein is CSARPDRGIETQYF.

Ten or more counts support this clone. V is TRBV14 and J is TRBJ1-1; D remains ambiguous. With 4 bases removed from V and 3 bases from J, the gap between germline ends came to 9 bases. The V gene's germline CDR1 is SGHDN and CDR2 FVKESK. This CDR3 region has 13 residues. CDR3 residues: CASSPARDTEAFF. CDR3 coding DNA: TGTGCCAGCAGCCCTGCCCGGGACACTGAAGCTTTCTTT.

This chain connects TRBV5-5 to TRBJ2-7, with D uncertain. With 4 bases removed from V and 6 bases from J, the gap between germline ends came to 14 bases. The CDR3 is made up of 13 amino acids. The germline gives CDR1 SGHKS, CDR2 YYEKEE (reference sequence). CDR3 sequence: CASSPARYGEQYF. CDR3 DNA: TGTGCCAGCAGCCCCGCGAGGTACGGCGAGCAGTACTTC.

The gene calls are TRBV11-2 and TRBJ2-3; TRBD2 matches at 7 bases. Germline V CDR1 and CDR2: SGHAT, FQNNGV. This CDR3 region has 18 residues. The ends lost 5 bases at V and 2 bases at J; junction bases unmatched: 16. DNA for the CDR3: TGTGCCAGCAGCACCCACCTAGCGGTAGACCCTATCACAGATACGCAGTATTTT. Translated, it gives CASSTHLAVDPITDTQYF. The full variable domain, in which reference TRBV11-2 and TRBJ2-3 provide the parts outside the CDR3, is EAGVAQSPRYKIIEKRQSVAFWCNPISGHATLYWYQQILGQGPKLLIQFQNNGVVDDSQLPKDRFSAERLKGVDSTLKIQPAKLEDSAVYLCASSTHLAVDPITDTQYFGPGTRLTVL.

This clone was recorded a few times. In nucleotides, the CDR3 is TGTGCCAGCAGCTTAGGTGGGCGAAACACTGAAGCTTTCTTT. Translated, it gives CASSLGGRNTEAFF. The chain couples TRBV6-5 to TRBJ1-1; D call uncertain. V was pared by 6 bases and J by 2 bases, with 13 bases between. The CDR3 covers 14 residues. Looked up from germline, CDR1 is MNHEY and CDR2 is SVGAGI.

This clone was picked up many times. The gene calls are TRBV10-2 and TRBJ1-2, with D possibly matching TRBD1 (5 bases). The CDR3 sequence is 15 residues long. Per germline, CDR1 WSHSY and CDR2 SAAADI. The V gene lost 1 base and the J gene lost 4 bases, with 13 bases spanning the gap. This CDR3 is CASSEYAAGGYGYTF. As DNA, the CDR3 is TGCGCCAGCAGTGAGTATGCAGCGGGGGGCTATGGCTACACCTTC.

This clone was recorded many times. The rearrangement joins TRBV11-2 to TRBJ2-5; TRBD2 is a possible D gene (6 bases). This CDR3 is 20 amino acids long. CDR1 is SGHAT and CDR2 is FQNNGV in the germline V gene. The ends were cut back, 1 base at V and 1 base at J, with 25 bases in the middle. The CDR3 region has the DNA TGTGCCAGCAGCTTAGTTCCCTTAGTGGGTAGCGGATACGCCCAAGAGACCCAGTACTTC. Amino acid sequence: CASSLVPLVGSGYAQETQYF.

This clone was counted ten times or more. This chain joins TRBV7-3 and TRBJ2-3; the D gene is possibly TRBD2 (5 bases). Trimming left V 5 bases short and J 3 bases short, with 15 bases between. There are 15 residues in the CDR3. Per germline, CDR1 SGHTA and CDR2 FQGTGA. This chain's CDR3 is CASSVQVGATDTQYF. CDR3 nucleotides: TGTGCCAGCAGCGTTCAGGTGGGAGCGACAGATACGCAGTATTTT.

This clone was picked up many times. The chain has TRBV5-1 and TRBJ1-4; TRBD1 is a possible D gene (6 bases). Germline loops: CDR1 SGHRS, CDR2 YFSETQ. Trimming left V 6 bases short and J 0 bases short, with 12 bases between. This CDR3 has 15 amino acids. CDR3 in DNA: TGCGCCAGCACCCGGTCAGGGGCAACTAATGAAAAACTGTTTTTT. Protein sequence: CASTRSGATNEKLFF.